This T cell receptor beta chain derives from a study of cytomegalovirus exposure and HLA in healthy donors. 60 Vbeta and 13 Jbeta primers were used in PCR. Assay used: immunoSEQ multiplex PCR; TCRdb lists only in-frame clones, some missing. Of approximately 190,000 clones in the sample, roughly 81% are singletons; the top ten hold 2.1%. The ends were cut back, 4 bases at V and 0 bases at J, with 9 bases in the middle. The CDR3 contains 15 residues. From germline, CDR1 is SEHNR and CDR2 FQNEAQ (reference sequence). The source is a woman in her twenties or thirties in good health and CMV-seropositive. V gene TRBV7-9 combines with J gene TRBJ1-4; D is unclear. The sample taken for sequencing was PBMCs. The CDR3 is CASSSSAATNEKLFF. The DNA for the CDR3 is TGTGCCAGCAGCTCTTCAGCGGCAACTAATGAAAAACTGTTTTTT.